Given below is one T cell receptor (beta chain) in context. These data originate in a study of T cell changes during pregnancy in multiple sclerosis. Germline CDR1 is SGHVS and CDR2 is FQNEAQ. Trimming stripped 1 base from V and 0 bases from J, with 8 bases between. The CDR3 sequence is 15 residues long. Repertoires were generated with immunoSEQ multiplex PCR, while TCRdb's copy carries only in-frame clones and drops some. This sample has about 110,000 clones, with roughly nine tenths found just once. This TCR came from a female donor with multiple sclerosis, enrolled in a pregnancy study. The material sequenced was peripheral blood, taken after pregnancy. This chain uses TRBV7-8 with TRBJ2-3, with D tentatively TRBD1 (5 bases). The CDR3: CASSLGQGSTDTQYF. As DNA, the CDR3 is TGTGCCAGCAGCTTAGGGCAGGGCAGCACAGATACGCAGTATTTT. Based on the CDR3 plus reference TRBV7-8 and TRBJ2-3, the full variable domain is GAGVSQSPRYKVAKRGQDVALRCDPISGHVSLFWYQQALGQGPEFLTYFQNEAQLDKSGLPSDRFFAERPEGSVSTLKIQRTQQEDSAVYLCASSLGQGSTDTQYFGPGTRLTVL.